What follows are 25 T cell receptor beta chains derived from one specimen sequenced in a study of beta chain features in type 1 diabetes. Study findings and constraints: Shorter TCRB CDR3s, moderately but significantly so, were found in Type 1 diabetes patients in all four CD4+ subsets.

These receptors' targets are unknown. Expressed TCRB transcripts were sequenced after all isolated RNA was converted to cDNA. Assay: immunoSEQ multiplex PCR; the TCRdb copy retains only in-frame clones and omits some. Here the sample spans about 170,000 clones, approximately 7.9% being singletons. Sequences were obtained from central memory CD4+ T cells from blood. The receptors shown here come from a man in his late teens or twenties with type 1 diabetes.

The CDR3 protein is CASSPTGNQPQHF. The DNA of the CDR3 is TGTGCCAGCAGCCCAACAGGGAATCAGCCCCAGCATTTT. The gene calls are TRBV7-9 and TRBJ1-5; TRBD1 is a possible D gene (6 bases). From germline, CDR1 is SEHNR and CDR2 FQNEAQ (reference sequence). Trimming took off 5 bases at V and 4 bases at J, with 9 bases between the two ends. This CDR3 has 13 residues.

V and J are TRBV30 and TRBJ1-1; D is perhaps TRBD1 (6 bases). CDR3 length equals 13 residues. The V end lost 4 bases, the J end lost 1 base, and 10 bases lay between the germline ends. CDR1 GTSNPN and CDR2 SVGIG come from the germline V gene (reference sequence). The CDR3 DNA sequence: TGTGCCTGGAACGAACAGGGGAACACTGAAGCTTTCTTT. Protein sequence: CAWNEQGNTEAFF.

The chain joins TRBV29-1 to TRBJ1-1; 8 bases align to TRBD1. Germline V gene sequence: CDR1 SQVTM, CDR2 ANQGSEA. The CDR3 has 14 residues. The V gene end was trimmed by 6 bases and the J gene end by 3 bases; junction bases not matched to a gene: 9. The CDR3 DNA reads TGCAGCGTGAGGACAGGGTCCGGGGACACTGAAGCTTTCTTT. Its translation: CSVRTGSGDTEAFF.

This clone was detected a few times. The rearrangement joins TRBV5-4 to TRBJ1-6, with 7 bases fitting TRBD1. The CDR3 consists of 15 residues. CDR1 is SGHNT, CDR2 YYREEE, per germline (reference sequence). V lost 3 bases, J lost 10 bases, and 10 bases stayed unmatched. The CDR3 coding sequence is TGTGCCAGCAGCTCTGTGGGGGACAGTGCGTCACCCCTCCACTTT. It specifies CASSSVGDSASPLHF.

The chain carries TRBV28 and TRBJ2-4; 9 nucleotides agree with TRBD2. CDR1 MDHEN and CDR2 SYDVKM come from the germline V gene. The CDR3 has 13 residues. The junction had 2 bases not matched to a gene; V was cut back by 5 bases and J by 6 bases. The CDR3 nucleotides are TGTGCCAGCAGTCGACTAGCGGTAAACATTCAGTACTTC. It codes for CASSRLAVNIQYF.

Only a few counts were recorded for this clone. The V call is TRBV7-8, the J call TRBJ1-3; TRBD1 matches at 8 bases. V lost 2 bases, J lost 4 bases, and 7 bases stayed unmatched. This CDR3 has 16 residues. Germline-derived CDR1 and CDR2 are SGHVS and FQNEAQ. The DNA of the CDR3 is TGTGCCAGCAGCTTAAGTGGCCGACAGGGGGGAAACACCATATATTTT. Amino acid sequence: CASSLSGRQGGNTIYF.

Only a few counts were recorded for this clone. This chain joins TRBV10-2 and TRBJ1-2; unclear D gene. This CDR3 has 15 residues. Trimming removed 3 bases at V and 3 bases at J, with 14 bases between. Germline V gives CDR1 WSHSY, CDR2 SAAADI. This CDR3 is CASSDGGSGDYGYTF. CDR3 nucleotides: TGCGCCAGCAGTGATGGTGGGAGTGGAGACTATGGCTACACCTTC.

This clone was detected a few times. This chain joins TRBV11-2 and TRBJ1-3; D gene uncertain. CDR1 is SGHAT, CDR2 FQNNGV, per germline. The CDR3 runs 15 residues. Between the trimmed V and J ends, which lost 5 bases and 0 bases, there was a span of 11 bases. The CDR3 DNA reads as TGTGCCAGCAGCCCCTGGCAGGTCTCTGGAAACACCATATATTTT. It specifies CASSPWQVSGNTIYF.

In this sample, this clone turned up a few times. The chain combines TRBV7-8 with TRBJ2-1, with TRBD2 matching over 8 bases. Germline V CDR1 and CDR2: SGHVS, FQNEAQ. J gave up 4 bases and V 2 bases, and 4 bases lay outside the gene matches. There are 15 residues in the CDR3. CDR3 DNA sequence: TGTGCCAGCAGCTTACCGGGACTAGGTTACAATGAGCAGTTCTTC. Protein sequence: CASSLPGLGYNEQFF.

V and J are TRBV30 and TRBJ2-1; D possibly corresponds to TRBD2 (5 bases). Germline V gene data show CDR1 as GTSNPN and CDR2 as SVGIG (reference sequence). The CDR3 is 14 amino acids. V was trimmed by 2 bases and J by 14 bases, leaving 22 bases between them. The CDR3 loop is CAWSWELLSGQEFF. The DNA of the CDR3 is TGTGCCTGGAGTTGGGAGTTGCTCTCTGGGCAGGAGTTCTTC. Based on the CDR3 plus reference TRBV30 and TRBJ2-1, the full variable domain is SQTIHQWPATLVQPVGSPLSLECTVEGTSNPNLYWYRQAAGRGLQLLFYSVGIGQISSEVPQNLSASRPQDRQFILSSKKLLLSDSGFYLCAWSWELLSGQEFFGPGTRLTVL.

The chain is built from TRBV18 and TRBJ2-2; D is unresolved. CDR1 is KGHSH, CDR2 LQKENI, per germline. There are 12 residues in the CDR3. Trimming took off 3 bases at V and 4 bases at J, with 3 bases between the two ends. CDR3 loop: CASSPRTGELFF. The CDR3 bases are TGTGCCAGCTCACCCCGCACCGGGGAGCTGTTTTTT.

The genes are TRBV5-1 and TRBJ1-2, with 8 positions matching TRBD1. The CDR3 sequence is 14 residues long. V was pared by 4 bases and J by 4 bases, with 6 bases of the junction left unmatched. From germline, CDR1 is SGHRS and CDR2 YFSETQ. The CDR3 reads CASSPPDRGYGYTF. In nucleotides, the CDR3 is TGCGCCAGCAGCCCACCCGACAGGGGCTATGGCTACACCTTC.

This clone has only a few counts. The chain joins TRBV6-1 to TRBJ2-4, with 10 bases lining up with TRBD1. Germline CDR1 and CDR2: MNHNS and SASEGT. This CDR3 has 15 residues. Trimming took 8 bases from V and 0 from J; bases not matched to a gene: 4. The DNA of the CDR3 is TGTGCCAGCGGAAGACAGGGGGCAGCCAAAAACATTCAGTACTTC. It translates to CASGRQGAAKNIQYF.

The CDR3 nucleotides read TGTGCCAGCAGCTTCCGGACAGGGGGGGAGACCCAGTACTTC. This gives the protein CASSFRTGGETQYF. The chain has TRBV9 and TRBJ2-5, with TRBD1 matching 10 bases. CDR3 size: 14 residues. V was pared by 4 bases and J by 5 bases, with 5 bases of the junction left unmatched. CDR1 SGDLS and CDR2 YYNGEE come from the germline V gene.

This clone was seen only a few times. The chain joins TRBV25-1 to TRBJ1-1; D possibly corresponds to TRBD1 (5 bases). Between the trimmed V and J ends, which lost 6 bases and 1 base, there was a span of 6 bases. The CDR3 contains 12 residues. Germline loops: CDR1 MGHDK, CDR2 SYGVNS. CDR3 sequence: CASRGPNTEAFF. CDR3 DNA: TGTGCCAGCAGGGGGCCGAACACTGAAGCTTTCTTT.

This clone was observed a few times. The chain has TRBV5-4 and TRBJ2-7, with 9 bases that match TRBD1. V shed 4 bases and J 3 bases; nucleotides not matched to a gene: 5. Germline V gene lookup returns CDR1 SGHNT and CDR2 YYREEE (reference sequence). This CDR3 has 14 residues. For the CDR3, the DNA is TGTGCCAGCAGCCCGGGACAGGGCCTCTACGAGCAGTACTTC. Its protein product is CASSPGQGLYEQYF.

This clone was seen a few times. The chain links TRBV7-2 to TRBJ1-1; D is perhaps TRBD1 (5 bases). Per germline, CDR1 SGHTA and CDR2 FQGNSA. The CDR3 is 14 residues long. V was cut by 5 bases and J by 5 bases, with 15 bases left in between. The CDR3 DNA is TGTGCCAGCAGCCGAGACAGCGATCCAACTGAAGCTTTCTTT. Encoded protein: CASSRDSDPTEAFF.

The chain joins TRBV6-4 to TRBJ1-2, with a tentative D call TRBD1 (5 bases). CDR3 length: 13 residues. Trimming left V 2 bases short and J 12 bases short, with 16 bases between. Per germline, CDR1 MRHNA and CDR2 SNTAGT. CDR3 loop: CASSDESGGINTF. The DNA for the CDR3 is TGTGCCAGCAGTGACGAGTCGGGGGGAATAAACACCTTC.

This clone has a handful of counts. The chain links TRBV7-2 to TRBJ2-7; 12 bases align to TRBD2. V lost 7 bases and J lost 4; bases outside the gene matches: 5. Germline V lookup: CDR1 SGHTA, CDR2 FQGNSA. The CDR3 spans 14 residues. The CDR3 DNA reads as TGTGCCAGCACCCAGACTAGCGGGAGATACGAGCAGTACTTC. This sequence encodes CASTQTSGRYEQYF.

This chain connects TRBV27 to TRBJ2-7, with a possible D match to TRBD2 (6 bases). The V gene lost 5 bases and the J gene lost 9 bases, with 23 bases spanning the gap. CDR1 is MNHEY, CDR2 SMNVEV, per germline (reference sequence). CDR3 length: 15 amino acids. The CDR3 loop reads CASSPKTPVGLAQYF. CDR3 DNA sequence: TGTGCCAGCAGTCCTAAAACCCCCGTGGGACTGGCGCAGTACTTC.

This clone was detected only a few times. The CDR3 reads CASSPNPGGQETQYF. In DNA form, the CDR3 reads TGTGCCAGCTCACCAAATCCCGGGGGCCAAGAGACCCAGTACTTC. J is TRBJ2-5 and V is TRBV18, with a possible D match to TRBD2 (6 bases). The CDR3 is 15 residues long. V lost 2 bases and J lost 1, with 11 bases in between. CDR1 and CDR2 from the germline V gene are KGHSH and LQKENI.

This chain uses TRBV28 with TRBJ1-4; tentatively, D is TRBD1 (6 bases). From germline, CDR1 is MDHEN and CDR2 SYDVKM. The CDR3 has 16 amino acids. The V and J ends lost 4 bases and 4 bases respectively, with 16 bases between them. The CDR3, as DNA: TGTGCCAGCAGTTCCTGGGGATCAGGGGTTAATGAAAAACTGTTTTTT. Translation: CASSSWGSGVNEKLFF.

This clone was recorded a few times. V is TRBV7-9 and J is TRBJ2-5; TRBD1 agrees at 7 bases. Unmatched junction bases numbered 7, after V lost 1 base and J lost 5 bases. This CDR3 is 15 amino acids long. From germline, CDR1 is SEHNR and CDR2 FQNEAQ (reference sequence). In DNA form, the CDR3 reads TGTGCCAGCAGCTTAGGGACAGGCGACTGGGAGACCCAGTACTTC. It translates to CASSLGTGDWETQYF.

This clone was counted a few times. The V call is TRBV5-1, the J call TRBJ2-7; weak D call: TRBD1 (6 bases). This CDR3 region has 17 residues. Trimming took 1 base from V and 5 from J, leaving 22 bases between them. Germline values: CDR1 SGHRS, CDR2 YFSETQ. The CDR3 DNA is TGCGCCAGCAGCTTGTCCATCCCGGACAGTGGTGGTAACGAGCAGTACTTC. Protein sequence: CASSLSIPDSGGNEQYF.

This clone was counted a few times. This chain links TRBV4-2 with TRBJ2-2; D ambiguous. This CDR3 has 13 residues. The V gene lost 4 bases and the J gene lost 7 bases, with 10 bases spanning the gap. From germline, CDR1 is LGHNA and CDR2 YNFKEQ. The CDR3 DNA is TGTGCCAGCAGCCTACGAGTCGGCGGGGAGCTGTTTTTT. Residues: CASSLRVGGELFF.